A selection of T cell receptor beta chains follows, all from one sample in a study of cytomegalovirus exposure and HLA in healthy donors. Only in-frame clones appear in the TCRdb table, and some are missing; sequencing was by immunoSEQ multiplex PCR. This repertoire shows 95,000 to 150,000 clones, roughly 90% found once; its top ten account for about 6%. What was sequenced was PBMCs. The source of these receptors is a woman between 18 and 29 years old in good health and CMV-seropositive. CDR3s include the opening cysteine and the closing phenylalanine or tryptophan. Each record gives: J gene, clone size, V gene, D gene, CDR3 protein, CDR3 DNA. A D gene is named only where the DNA matches it firmly. Only part of the rows carry a size: once, few, many, or a class if the clone is expanded.

>TRBJ1-1|.|TRBV7-3|.
CASSFNRETEAFF
TGTGCCAGCAGCTTTAACAGGGAAACTGAAGCTTTCTTT
>TRBJ1-2|.|TRBV18|.
CASSPGTDPLYGYTF
TGTGCCAGCTCACCGGGGACTGACCCTTTATATGGCTACACCTTC
>TRBJ1-2|.|TRBV29-1|TRBD1
CSVGQGEVGYTF
TGCAGCGTTGGCCAGGGGGAGGTTGGCTACACCTTC
>TRBJ2-7|.|TRBV10-1|TRBD1
CASSPRTGREQYF
TGCGCCAGCAGCCCCAGGACAGGGAGAGAGCAGTACTTC
>TRBJ2-7|once|TRBV11-1|TRBD1
CASSRYETGVTYEQYF
TGTGCCAGCAGCCGATACGAGACAGGGGTTACCTACGAGCAGTACTTC
>TRBJ2-3|.|TRBV7-8|.
CASSPTGGTDTQYF
TGTGCCAGCAGCCCTACGGGGGGCACAGATACGCAGTATTTT
>TRBJ2-3|.|TRBV7-9|.
CASRNRQDPDTQYF
TGTGCCAGCAGGAACCGACAGGATCCAGATACGCAGTATTTT
>TRBJ2-2|.|TRBV2|.
CASREQGTGELFF
TGTGCCAGCAGAGAACAGGGAACCGGGGAGCTGTTTTTT
>TRBJ2-2|.|TRBV11-2|.
CASSLAGTGELFF
TGTGCCAGCAGCTTAGCAGGGACCGGGGAGCTGTTTTTT
>TRBJ1-5|once|TRBV6-1|.
CASRPTGNSNQPQHF
TGTGCCAGCAGACCTACAGGGAATAGCAATCAGCCCCAGCATTTT
>TRBJ1-1|.|TRBV9|.
CASSVPGQDTAFF
TGTGCCAGCAGCGTACCGGGACAAGATACAGCTTTCTTT
>TRBJ1-2|.|TRBV2|.
CASAGLTAVYGYTF
TGTGCCAGCGCCGGTCTAACCGCGGTCTATGGCTACACCTTC
>TRBJ1-4|.|TRBV7-9|TRBD1
CASSSGTGMGKLFF
TGTGCCAGCAGTTCCGGGACAGGGATGGGAAAACTGTTTTTT
>TRBJ2-7|.|TRBV19|TRBD2
CASSPTSVLNEQYF
TGTGCCAGTAGCCCGACTAGCGTCCTAAACGAGCAGTACTTC
>TRBJ1-2|.|TRBV10-1|.
CASSESTSPGGYTF
TGCGCCAGCAGTGAGTCGACGTCTCCGGGGGGCTACACCTTC
>TRBJ2-7|.|TRBV9|TRBD2
CASSVSASGKGEQYF
TGTGCCAGCAGCGTATCTGCTAGCGGGAAGGGCGAGCAGTACTTC
>TRBJ1-6|few|TRBV29-1|.
CSVRGRGNSPLHF
TGCAGCGTACGCGGGAGGGGTAATTCACCCCTCCACTTT
>TRBJ2-7|.|TRBV29-1|.
CSVARDRDKEF
TGCAGCGTTGCCCGAGACCGGGACAAAGAATTC
>TRBJ2-4|.|TRBV2|.
CASSVTGTKNIQYF
TGTGCCAGCAGTGTCACAGGGACCAAAAACATTCAGTACTTC
>TRBJ1-5|.|TRBV19|TRBD1
CASRTGTGETSPQHF
TGTGCCAGTAGGACCGGGACAGGGGAAACTTCGCCCCAGCATTTT
>TRBJ1-2|few|TRBV2|TRBD1
CASSGGQGYGYTF
TGTGCCAGCAGTGGTGGACAGGGTTATGGCTACACCTTC
>TRBJ1-2|.|TRBV9|TRBD1
CASSGTGDGYTF
TGTGCCAGCAGTGGGACAGGAGACGGCTACACCTTC
>TRBJ1-4|.|TRBV2|TRBD1
CASSSKDRGFGTNEKLFF
TGTGCCAGCAGTTCTAAGGACAGGGGGTTTGGGACTAATGAAAAACTGTTTTTT
>TRBJ2-1|.|TRBV6-5|TRBD2
CASSYNGLAAYNEQFF
TGTGCCAGCAGTTATAACGGACTAGCGGCCTACAATGAGCAGTTCTTC
>TRBJ2-7|.|TRBV13|.
CASSSRSGEQYF
TGTGCCAGCAGCTCGCGATCGGGCGAGCAGTACTTC
>TRBJ1-4|.|TRBV5-5|TRBD1
CASSRQGFRGGGEKLFF
TGTGCCAGCAGCCGACAGGGGTTTCGGGGTGGAGGAGAAAAACTGTTTTTT
>TRBJ2-5|.|TRBV19|TRBD1
CASSPDRGGDQETQYF
TGTGCCAGTAGTCCGGACAGGGGTGGGGACCAAGAGACCCAGTACTTC
>TRBJ1-4|.|TRBV7-8|.
CASSRGTNEKLFF
TGTGCCAGCAGCCGGGGGACTAATGAAAAACTGTTTTTT
>TRBJ2-3|.|TRBV5-1|TRBD1
CASSSKRQGKVDTQYF
TGCGCCAGCAGCTCGAAGAGACAGGGGAAGGTGGATACGCAGTATTTT
>TRBJ2-7|.|TRBV7-2|.
CASSPVRHEQYF
TGTGCCAGCAGCCCCGTGAGGCACGAGCAGTACTTC
>TRBJ1-2|.|TRBV6-5|TRBD1
CASSYSTSGGRDGYTF
TGTGCCAGCAGTTACTCGACTTCAGGGGGCAGGGATGGCTACACCTTC
>TRBJ2-1|.|TRBV4-1|TRBD2
CASSQDPAGGLRNEQFF
TGCGCCAGCAGCCAAGATCCAGCGGGGGGGCTGAGGAATGAGCAGTTCTTC
>TRBJ2-7|.|TRBV19|.
CASSPPDSFSVYEQYF
TGTGCCAGTAGTCCCCCGGACTCCTTCTCTGTTTACGAGCAGTACTTC